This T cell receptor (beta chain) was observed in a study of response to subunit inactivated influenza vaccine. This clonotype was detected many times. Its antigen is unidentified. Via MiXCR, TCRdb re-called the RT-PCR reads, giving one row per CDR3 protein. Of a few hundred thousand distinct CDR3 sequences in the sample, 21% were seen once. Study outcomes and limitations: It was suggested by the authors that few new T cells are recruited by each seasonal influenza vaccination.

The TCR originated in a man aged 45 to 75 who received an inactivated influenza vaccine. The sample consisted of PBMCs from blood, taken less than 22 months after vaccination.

DNA for the CDR3: TGTGCCAGCCAAACGACTAGCGGGGGGGCTTGGAATGAGCAGTTCTTC. Translated: CASQTTSGGAWNEQFF. V gene TRBV7-9 combines with J gene TRBJ2-1, with 14 positions matching TRBD2. Trimming removed 8 bases from V and 7 bases from J; junction bases left unmatched: 10. CDR3 length equals 16 residues. Germline V gene sequence: CDR1 SEHNR, CDR2 FQNEAQ (reference sequence).